Below, 16 T cell receptor beta chains from the same sample are listed, as sequenced in a study of blood T cell repertoires in COVID-19. The method was immunoSEQ multiplex PCR; TCRdb's version includes in-frame clones alone and lacks a portion of them. Here the sample spans fewer than 15,000 clones, roughly 92% being singletons. The sequenced sample consisted of peripheral blood. Receptors were obtained from a human donor with active COVID-19. The donor label of this sample is uncertain.

V is TRBV6-1 and J is TRBJ2-1, with 10 nucleotides matching TRBD2. CDR1 is MNHNS, CDR2 SASEGT, per germline. The V segment lost 4 bases and the J segment 3 bases; nucleotides outside the gene matches: 15. This CDR3 has 19 amino acids. The CDR3 is CASSGGSSGRFVVYNEQFF. In DNA, the CDR3 is TGTGCCAGCAGTGGAGGATCTAGCGGGAGATTCGTAGTCTACAATGAGCAGTTCTTC.

This clone was recorded a few times. The chain joins TRBV2 to TRBJ2-2, with D possibly being TRBD2 (5 bases). CDR1 is SNHLY and CDR2 is FYNNEI in the germline V gene. The length of the CDR3 is 13 residues. The V gene lost 2 bases and the J gene lost 7 bases, with 8 bases spanning the gap. The CDR3 spells CASSERRSGELFF. Written as DNA, the CDR3 is TGTGCCAGCAGTGAAAGGAGGAGCGGGGAGCTGTTTTTT.

The chain uses TRBV11-3 and TRBJ2-7, with D tentatively TRBD1 (6 bases). The V gene's germline CDR1 is SGHNT and CDR2 YENEEA. V was shortened by 1 base and J by 0 bases, with 10 bases between the two germline ends. The CDR3 contains 15 residues. CDR3 nucleotide sequence: TGTGCCAGCAGCTTAGGGACAGCCGACTCCTACGAGCAGTACTTC. Its protein product is CASSLGTADSYEQYF.

V usage is TRBV19 and J usage is TRBJ2-2; maybe TRBD2 (5 bases). Trimming removed 7 bases from V and 5 bases from J, with 17 bases in between. Germline CDR1 and CDR2: LNHDA and SQIVND (reference sequence). This CDR3 has 15 residues. The DNA of the CDR3 is TGTGCCAGTAATCGTCCTAGCCTTGAAACCGGGGAGCTGTTTTTT. Translated, it gives CASNRPSLETGELFF.

This sequence joins TRBV4-1 and TRBJ1-1; TRBD1 matches at 8 bases. The trim removed 5 bases at V and 4 bases at J, leaving 9 bases unmatched. Looked up from germline, CDR1 is MGHRA and CDR2 is YSYEKL. The CDR3 extends over 15 amino acids. Here the CDR3 reads CASSTIGQGPTEAFF. The CDR3 DNA is TGCGCCAGCAGCACCATCGGACAGGGCCCCACTGAAGCTTTCTTT.

The J gene is TRBJ2-7, the V gene TRBV14; 8 nucleotides agree with TRBD1. This CDR3 is 15 amino acids long. Germline V gene sequence: CDR1 SGHDN, CDR2 FVKESK. V was pared by 1 base and J by 2 bases, with 4 bases of the junction left unmatched. The CDR3 loop reads CASSQVGQGPYEQYF. In nucleotides, the CDR3 is TGTGCCAGCAGCCAAGTCGGACAGGGTCCCTACGAGCAGTACTTC.

This sequence joins TRBV4-1 and TRBJ2-7, with a tentative D call TRBD1 (6 bases). The CDR3 is made up of 11 amino acids. The V gene's germline CDR1 is MGHRA and CDR2 YSYEKL. CDR3 region: CATRGVGEQYF. Here the CDR3 DNA reads TGCGCGACCAGGGGAGTTGGTGAGCAGTACTTC.

This chain links TRBV5-1 with TRBJ2-7; 12 positions match TRBD1. The CDR3 length is 15 residues. The V gene's germline CDR1 is SGHRS and CDR2 YFSETQ. After removal of 5 bases from V and 6 bases from J, the junction contained 9 bases not matched to a gene. The CDR3 region is CASRDGGTGGPEQYF. The CDR3 nucleotides are TGCGCCAGCAGAGACGGCGGGACAGGGGGCCCCGAGCAGTACTTC. The full variable domain, in which reference TRBV5-1 and TRBJ2-7 provide the parts outside the CDR3, is KAGVTQTPRYLIKTRGQQVTLSCSPISGHRSVSWYQQTPGQGLQFLFEYFSETQRNKGNFPGRFSGRQFSNSRSEMNVSTLELGDSALYLCASRDGGTGGPEQYFGPGTRLTVT.

Concerning this clone: Germline and junction disagree at one end, which may indicate a read error. The chain is built from TRBV7-2 and TRBJ2-2; perhaps TRBD2 as D (7 bases). There are 15 residues in the CDR3. Germline loops: CDR1 SGHTA, CDR2 FQGNSA. This chain's CDR3 is CASRLGGENTGELFF. CDR3 sequence (DNA): TGTGCCAGCAGATTAGGGGGGGAGAACACCGGGGAGCTGTTTTTT.

The rearrangement links TRBV29-1 to TRBJ2-7; no firm D call. The germline V gene has CDR1 SQVTM and CDR2 ANQGSEA. V lost 5 bases, J lost 7 bases, and 18 bases lay in between. The length of the CDR3 is 13 residues. CDR3 coding DNA: TGCAGCGTTAACGGCGCCCCGACACGGGAGCAGTACTTC. Residues: CSVNGAPTREQYF.

In DNA, the CDR3 is TGTGCCAGCAGTTTTACCGGGGATTCACCCCTCCACTTT. Residues: CASSFTGDSPLHF. The rearrangement links TRBV27 to TRBJ1-6; D is uncertain. V lost 3 bases and J 8 bases, leaving 8 bases between the germline ends. Per germline, CDR1 MNHEY and CDR2 SMNVEV (reference sequence). CDR3 size: 13 residues.

This clone was picked up a small number of times. The V call is TRBV5-1, the J call TRBJ2-3; D possibly corresponds to TRBD2 (6 bases). V lost 1 base to trimming and J lost 2 bases, with 8 bases between them. CDR1 is SGHRS, CDR2 YFSETQ, per germline. The CDR3 totals 14 residues. CDR3 in DNA: TGCGCCAGCAGCTTGAGGCGGGACACAGATACGCAGTATTTT. This codes for CASSLRRDTDTQYF. The full variable domain, its missing parts supplied by reference TRBV5-1 and TRBJ2-3, is KAGVTQTPRYLIKTRGQQVTLSCSPISGHRSVSWYQQTPGQGLQFLFEYFSETQRNKGNFPGRFSGRQFSNSRSEMNVSTLELGDSALYLCASSLRRDTDTQYFGPGTRLTVL.

The V gene is TRBV19, the J gene TRBJ2-3, with 8 bases fitting TRBD2. Germline values: CDR1 LNHDA, CDR2 SQIVND (reference sequence). The CDR3 is made up of 14 amino acids. The trim removed 6 bases at V and 5 bases at J, leaving 7 bases unmatched. This CDR3 reads CASRVAGGRDTQYF. The CDR3 nucleotides read TGTGCCAGTAGAGTTGCGGGAGGCAGAGATACGCAGTATTTT.

The gene calls are TRBV27 and TRBJ1-2, with 7 positions matching TRBD1. The CDR3 is 15 amino acids. Looked up from germline, CDR1 is MNHEY and CDR2 is SMNVEV (reference sequence). Trimming removed 0 bases from V and 5 bases from J; junction bases left unmatched: 6. The CDR3 bases are TGTGCCAGCAGTTTATCACCGGGACAGAAATATGGCTACACCTTC. As protein: CASSLSPGQKYGYTF.

The J gene is TRBJ1-5, the V gene TRBV29-1; 8 bases fit TRBD1. Germline values: CDR1 SQVTM, CDR2 ANQGSEA. Trimming cost V 4 bases and J 0 bases; bases outside gene matches: 5. The CDR3 length is 15 residues. The CDR3 DNA reads as TGCAGCGTTGCGCAGGGGGCGGTTAGCAATCAGCCCCAGCATTTT. Amino acid sequence: CSVAQGAVSNQPQHF.

The CDR3 spells CASSQSRSGTDTQYF. CDR3 in DNA: TGCGCCAGCAGCCAATCTAGGAGCGGGACAGATACGCAGTATTTT. The chain combines TRBV4-1 with TRBJ2-3, with D tentatively TRBD2 (6 bases). V lost 2 bases and J lost 3, with 12 bases in between. The CDR3 is 15 amino acids. Germline CDR1 reads MGHRA; CDR2 reads YSYEKL.